The rows below give T cell receptor beta chains drawn from one sample of a study of T cell responses to AZD1222 COVID-19 vaccine. TCRdb keeps only in-frame clones here, not all; method: immunoSEQ multiplex PCR. The sample yields 85,000 to 130,000 clones, around nine tenths seen once. The sequences come from peripheral blood, collected 28 days after the second dose of the MenACWY control vaccine. Receptor source: an adult who received the MenACWY meningococcal vaccine as a control. The CDR3 runs from the conserved cysteine through the conserved F or W. Fields, in order: V gene, D gene, clone size, J gene, CDR3 protein, CDR3 DNA. D genes are given only for firm matches. Part of the rows lack a size; the others show once, few, many or a class for expanded clones.

V gene: TRBV20-1
D gene: TRBD2
clone size: NA
J gene: TRBJ2-7
CDR3 protein: CSASSSGGALYEQYF
CDR3 DNA: TGCAGTGCTAGTTCTAGCGGGGGGGCCCTCTACGAGCAGTACTTC

V gene: TRBV7-6
D gene: TRBD1
clone size: NA
J gene: TRBJ2-7
CDR3 protein: CASSARDSYEQYF
CDR3 DNA: TGTGCCAGCAGCGCCCGGGACAGCTACGAGCAGTACTTC

V gene: TRBV28
D gene: TRBD1
clone size: few
J gene: TRBJ1-5
CDR3 protein: CASRTGTGIMSNQPQHF
CDR3 DNA: TGTGCCAGCCGGACCGGGACAGGGATCATGAGCAATCAGCCCCAGCATTTT

V gene: TRBV12-3/TRBV12-4
D gene: NA
clone size: NA
J gene: TRBJ2-5
CDR3 protein: CASSRLETQYF
CDR3 DNA: TGTGCCAGCAGCCGTCTGGAGACCCAGTACTTC

V gene: TRBV29-1
D gene: NA
clone size: NA
J gene: TRBJ2-1
CDR3 protein: CSVELNNEQFF
CDR3 DNA: TGCAGCGTTGAGTTGAACAATGAGCAGTTCTTC

V gene: TRBV10-3
D gene: NA
clone size: NA
J gene: TRBJ1-5
CDR3 protein: CAITGTENQPQHF
CDR3 DNA: TGTGCCATCACGGGGACGGAGAATCAGCCCCAGCATTTT

V gene: TRBV4-3
D gene: NA
clone size: NA
J gene: TRBJ1-2
CDR3 protein: CASSPAANYGYTF
CDR3 DNA: TGCGCCAGCAGCCCGGCAGCTAACTATGGCTACACCTTC

V gene: TRBV4-3
D gene: TRBD2
clone size: NA
J gene: TRBJ2-7
CDR3 protein: CASSHRAGAQGEQYF
CDR3 DNA: TGCGCCAGCAGCCACCGAGCGGGGGCCCAGGGAGAGCAGTACTTC

V gene: TRBV5-1
D gene: TRBD1
clone size: NA
J gene: TRBJ1-1
CDR3 protein: CASSLAGQGDTEAFF
CDR3 DNA: TGCGCCAGCAGCTTGGCGGGACAGGGTGATACTGAAGCTTTCTTT

V gene: TRBV7-2
D gene: TRBD1
clone size: NA
J gene: TRBJ1-2
CDR3 protein: CASSVNQGAGGYGYTF
CDR3 DNA: TGTGCCAGCAGCGTAAACCAGGGGGCTGGGGGCTATGGCTACACCTTC

V gene: TRBV14
D gene: TRBD1
clone size: once
J gene: TRBJ1-1
CDR3 protein: CASSRSGTGGTEAFF
CDR3 DNA: TGTGCCAGCAGCAGATCCGGGACAGGGGGCACTGAAGCTTTCTTT

V gene: TRBV5-4
D gene: TRBD1
clone size: NA
J gene: TRBJ2-7
CDR3 protein: CASSRGTGNVGEQYF
CDR3 DNA: TGTGCCAGCAGCCGAGGGACAGGGAACGTCGGGGAGCAGTACTTC

V gene: TRBV9
D gene: NA
clone size: once
J gene: TRBJ1-6
CDR3 protein: CASSVAPGQSNSPLHF
CDR3 DNA: TGTGCCAGCAGCGTAGCCCCCGGGCAGAGTAATTCACCCCTCCACTTT

V gene: TRBV6-2/TRBV6-3
D gene: NA
clone size: NA
J gene: TRBJ1-4
CDR3 protein: CASSYSINGAEQNEKLFF
CDR3 DNA: TGTGCCAGCAGTTACTCGATAAACGGAGCCGAGCAAAATGAAAAACTGTTTTTT

V gene: TRBV6-6
D gene: NA
clone size: NA
J gene: TRBJ1-1
CDR3 protein: CASSYSHFMNTEAFF
CDR3 DNA: TGTGCCAGCAGTTACTCCCACTTTATGAACACTGAAGCTTTCTTT

V gene: TRBV5-4
D gene: TRBD1
clone size: many
J gene: TRBJ1-2
CDR3 protein: CASSSRDRGYYGYTF
CDR3 DNA: TGTGCCAGCAGCTCCAGGGACAGGGGATACTATGGCTACACCTTC

V gene: TRBV2
D gene: NA
clone size: NA
J gene: TRBJ1-1
CDR3 protein: CASRQGLNTEAFF
CDR3 DNA: TGTGCCAGCAGACAGGGCCTGAACACTGAAGCTTTCTTT

V gene: TRBV12-5
D gene: NA
clone size: NA
J gene: TRBJ1-3
CDR3 protein: CASGDGRTGNTIYF
CDR3 DNA: TGTGCTAGTGGTGACGGACGGACTGGAAACACCATATATTTT

V gene: TRBV7-8
D gene: TRBD1
clone size: once
J gene: TRBJ1-2
CDR3 protein: CASSPRAGTGVMDYGYTF
CDR3 DNA: TGTGCCAGCAGCCCCCGGGCCGGGACAGGGGTGATGGACTATGGCTACACCTTC

V gene: TRBV2
D gene: NA
clone size: NA
J gene: TRBJ2-7
CDR3 protein: CASSEALSYEQYF
CDR3 DNA: TGTGCCAGCAGTGAAGCCCTTTCCTACGAGCAGTACTTC

V gene: TRBV5-1
D gene: TRBD1
clone size: NA
J gene: TRBJ1-4
CDR3 protein: CASSLWGQRNEKLFF
CDR3 DNA: TGCGCCAGCAGCTTGTGGGGACAGAGAAATGAAAAACTGTTTTTT

V gene: TRBV5-1
D gene: NA
clone size: NA
J gene: TRBJ2-3
CDR3 protein: CASSLSRGADTQYF
CDR3 DNA: TGCGCCAGCAGCTTGTCTAGGGGGGCAGATACGCAGTATTTT

V gene: TRBV7-2
D gene: TRBD1
clone size: NA
J gene: TRBJ2-7
CDR3 protein: CASSPDRGADEQYF
CDR3 DNA: TGTGCCAGCAGTCCGGACAGGGGTGCTGACGAGCAGTACTTC

V gene: TRBV2
D gene: NA
clone size: NA
J gene: TRBJ2-3
CDR3 protein: CASRELASTDTQYF
CDR3 DNA: TGTGCCAGCAGGGAGCTAGCGAGCACAGATACGCAGTATTTT

V gene: TRBV5-1
D gene: NA
clone size: once
J gene: TRBJ1-2
CDR3 protein: CASSLGGGDYGYTF
CDR3 DNA: TGCGCCAGCAGCTTGGGAGGAGGGGACTATGGCTACACCTTC

V gene: TRBV18
D gene: NA
clone size: NA
J gene: TRBJ2-5
CDR3 protein: CASSPGAGTQETQYF
CDR3 DNA: TGTGCCAGCTCACCAGGCGCAGGGACTCAAGAGACCCAGTACTTC